This T cell receptor (beta chain) came from a study of beta chain features in type 1 diabetes (dated by TCRdb to between 2018 and 2020). About the study as a whole: Mean age, gender distribution, total cell number and subset yield were not different between patients and healthy donors. A total of about 100,000,000 sorted cells were examined across all samples, and RNA yield correlated strongly with the number of cells per subset. In the study, TCRB repertoires of sorted circulating CD4+ T cell subsets from recently diagnosed type 1 diabetes patients were compared with those of matched healthy donors. Naive and central memory subsets were obtained from all 30 or so donors, but regulatory and stem cell-like memory subsets were isolated from only 8 patients and roughly 8 healthy donors. Here is what the overall study found, with its caveats: Because small numbers of individuals were included in the HLA sub-analyses, any influence of HLA type on TCRB rearrangement was left unresolved. The naive, central memory and regulatory TCRB repertoires appeared to resemble one another more closely among patients than among healthy donors. PCR might favor shorter templates, but patient and control samples were amplified and corrected together, so any skew would affect both groups equally. Sequencing cDNA rather than genomic DNA could over-represent highly expressing activated cells, although activation and CD3 levels did not differ between groups. Patients with type 1 diabetes made fewer insertions and deleted more nucleotides at VDJ recombination sites, implying thymic rearrangement abnormalities. Type 1 diabetes patients showed a moderate but significant shortening of TCRB CDR3 length in all four CD4+ subsets.

Each donor gave one peripheral blood draw, averaging about 100 mL, which was collected into heparinised tubes. Using a panel that included CD45RO, CCR7, CD25, CD127, CD95 and CD27, naive, central memory, regulatory and stem cell-like memory CD4+ T cells were sorted on a BD FACSAria II. All sorted populations exceeded 98% purity. PBMCs were separated immediately by Lymphoprep density gradient centrifugation and were stained directly, without being cultured. To minimize batch effects, samples were stained and sorted in pairs, one healthy donor with one patient per experiment. The entire isolated RNA was reverse transcribed using the High Capacity cDNA Reverse Transcription Kit, and thus expressed TCRB transcripts were sequenced. Deep immunoSEQ sequencing was performed on naive, central memory and regulatory T cell samples, with an average of roughly 3.5 million total reads per sample. Sorted cells were lysed in RLT buffer and RNA was extracted with DNase-treated RNeasy Micro or Mini kits, depending on cell number. To prevent cross-contamination, every cell subset was processed on its own, while patient and healthy donor samples were processed together. The immunoSEQ multiplex PCR was used to amplify TCRB sequences from cDNA, yielding 87-bp fragments that span the CDR3 region. Sequencing of the amplicons was performed on the Illumina HiSeq platform. In the source study's methods: PCR bias was computationally corrected using synthetic template baselines, reads within Hamming distance 2 were collapsed, and singletons that could not be merged were discarded. Reads were aligned against IMGT to assign V, D and J genes, CDR3 length and insertions or deletions at six rearrangement sites. Within each subset, clonotype counts were normalized to sorted cell number, and only after that were true diversity and Gini coefficients computed with the tcR R package. Repertoire sharing was quantified using the overlap coefficient calculated on TCRB nucleotide sequences. TCRdb carries this immuneACCESS record with in-frame sequences only. Its versions omit some clonotypes, under half of them owing to an unresolved V gene in the studies checked, with the rest unexplained. D and trimming were read from the DNA, whereas the V and J calls and clone size are those reported in that table. The table for this sample lists tens of thousands of clones; approximately 45% of them were counted only once. The ten largest clones take up about 1.5% of the sample.

Between the V and J ends, shortened by 1 base and 1 base respectively, the junction contains 7 bases. The CDR3 sequence holds 14 residues, the cysteine and phenylalanine included. Here the CDR3 DNA is all that survives: 42 bases in frame from base 1. Per the germline V gene (reference sequence), SEHNR is the CDR1 and FQNEAQ is the CDR2. Turning to this clone: Its cognate antigen has yet to be identified. No much larger clone is present one base from it, and per-base qualities are unavailable.

The sample consisted of Tregs from blood. The sample's cell subset or site label, in plain terms: regulatory CD4+ T cells. This clonotype was sampled from a man aged 25 to 40 with type 1 diabetes. Recombination connected TRBV7-9 to TRBJ1-1; the best D guess is TRBD1, with 6 bases matching. The DNA sequence is as follows: TGTGCCAGCAGCTTAGGGACAGCGAACACTGAAGCTTTCTTT. The resulting protein is CASSLGTANTEAFF. This CDR3, with the reference TRBV7-9 and TRBJ1-1 proteins standing in past its ends, gives the full variable domain DTGVSQNPRHKITKRGQNVTFRCDPISEHNRLYWYRQTLGQGPEFLTYFQNEAQLEKSRLLSDRFSAERPKGSFSTLEIQRTEQGDSAMYLCASSLGTANTEAFFGQGTRLTVV.